This is a list of T cell receptor beta chains from one sample in a study of OX40 agonist ivuxolimab in advanced cancers. TCRdb's copy holds only in-frame clones and misses some; the assay was immunoSEQ multiplex PCR. The sample yields roughly 100,000 clones, 87% seen once. This specimen consisted of CD4+ or CD8+ T cells sorted from blood, obtained in a trial of the OX40 agonist ivuxolimab. The receptors were sampled from an adult with an advanced solid tumor such as melanoma, head and neck, liver or kidney cancer. Each CDR3 is given with its conserved first and last residue. The D gene is left open where the match is weak. Size is stated for part of the rows, as once, few or many counts, or as a class when the clone is expanded.

d_call	v_call	clone_size	j_call	cdr3_nt	cdr3_aa
TRBD1	TRBV9	once	TRBJ1-1	TGTGCCAGCAGCGTAGGGGACAGGGGGCCGAACACTGAAGCTTTCTTT	CASSVGDRGPNTEAFF
TRBD1	TRBV5-1	NA	TRBJ1-4	TGCGCCAGCAGCCCAGGGGGCGTAAGCGAAAAACTGTTTTTT	CASSPGGVSEKLFF
NA	TRBV9	NA	TRBJ1-1	TGTGCCAGCAGCGTAGCTGGCAATTCTGAAGCTTTCTTT	CASSVAGNSEAFF
NA	TRBV5-6	NA	TRBJ1-5	TGTGCCAGCAGCTTGGACAATCAGCCCCAGCATTTT	CASSLDNQPQHF
TRBD1	TRBV18	NA	TRBJ2-5	TGTGCCAGCTCACCAAGGACAGGGGCACAAGAGACCCAGTACTTC	CASSPRTGAQETQYF
NA	TRBV9	NA	TRBJ1-2	TGTGCCAGCAGCACCGGGACCTCCGCCACTGGTGGCTACACCTTC	CASSTGTSATGGYTF
NA	TRBV28	NA	TRBJ1-3	TGTGCCAGCAGTTTGGGGCCCCACACCATATATTTT	CASSLGPHTIYF
NA	TRBV5-1	NA	TRBJ1-1	TGCGCCAGCAGCTTGGCAGGGCACACTGAAGCTTTCTTT	CASSLAGHTEAFF
TRBD1	TRBV5-8	NA	TRBJ2-2	TGTGCCAGCAGTCTTGACAGGGCTCCCAGCGTAATTTTT	CASSLDRAPSVIF
NA	TRBV5-1	NA	TRBJ2-4	TGCGCCAGCAGCTTGGCCGGGCGGGCTTGGTTATTC	CASSLAGRAWLF
NA	TRBV11-1	NA	TRBJ2-7	TGTGCCAGCAGCCCAACCTTAGGACCCACATACGAGCAGTACTTC	CASSPTLGPTYEQYF
NA	TRBV7-8	NA	TRBJ1-2	TGTGCCAGCAGCTTAGAACGGATCGTCGGGTATGGCTACACCTTC	CASSLERIVGYGYTF
NA	TRBV18	NA	TRBJ1-2	TGTGCCAGCTCGCTGCTACAGGGAACAATTCCCCGAAACTATGGCTACACCTTC	CASSLLQGTIPRNYGYTF
TRBD1	TRBV19	NA	TRBJ1-2	TGTGCCAGTAGCAAGGACAGGGATTATGGCTACACCTTC	CASSKDRDYGYTF
TRBD1	TRBV5-4	NA	TRBJ2-5	TGTGCCAGCAGCTTAAGGACAGGGGGCTTGGAGACCCAGTACTTC	CASSLRTGGLETQYF
NA	TRBV19	NA	TRBJ2-2	TGTGCCAGTAGTATTACGGGGGTGAACACCGGGGAGCTGTTTTTT	CASSITGVNTGELFF
NA	TRBV21-1	NA	TRBJ1-3	TGTGCCAGCAGCCCCCAAGGGAGGGGAGGAAACACCATATATTTT	CASSPQGRGGNTIYF
TRBD2	TRBV19	NA	TRBJ2-1	TGTGCCAGTAGTGTCTCAGCGGGGGGGGTAAGATACAATGAGCAGTTCTTC	CASSVSAGGVRYNEQFF